Presented here are 3 T cell receptor beta chains from one specimen sequenced in a study of T cell responses to AZD1222 COVID-19 vaccine. Profiling relied on immunoSEQ multiplex PCR, and the TCRdb table lists in-frame clones only, not all of them. The sample carries fewer than 200,000 clones, 85% to 95% recorded once. The sample in question was peripheral blood, obtained 28 days after the second dose of the MenACWY control vaccine. Receptors originate from an adult who received the MenACWY meningococcal vaccine as a control.

The chain employs TRBV19 and TRBJ2-1; 8 positions agree with TRBD2. Losses at the gene ends were 3 bases for V and 2 bases for J; bases not matched to a gene: 3. The CDR3 has 15 residues. Germline V gives CDR1 LNHDA, CDR2 SQIVND (reference sequence). CDR3 nucleotides: TGTGCCAGTAGTATTAGTAGCGGGACCTACAATGAGCAGTTCTTC. This translates into CASSISSGTYNEQFF.

Only a few counts were recorded for this clone. The rearrangement uses TRBV10-3 and TRBJ1-2, with 10 bases identical to TRBD1. Germline loops: CDR1 ENHRY, CDR2 SYGVKD. The junction had 1 base not matched to a gene; V was cut back by 3 bases and J by 3 bases. This CDR3 is built from 14 residues. The CDR3 here is CAISEDRGHYGYTF. Written as DNA, the CDR3 is TGTGCCATCAGTGAAGACAGGGGGCACTATGGCTACACCTTC.

CDR3: CASSGTGNNSPLHF. The CDR3 DNA is TGTGCCAGCAGCGGTACAGGGAATAATTCACCCCTCCACTTT. This chain links TRBV9 with TRBJ1-6; a possible D gene is TRBD1 (6 bases). This CDR3 has 14 residues. With 3 bases removed from V and 5 bases from J, the gap between germline ends came to 9 bases. Germline CDR1 is SGDLS and CDR2 is YYNGEE. Supplemented by reference TRBV9 and TRBJ1-6, the full variable domain reads DSGVTQTPKHLITATGQRVTLRCSPRSGDLSVYWYQQSLDQGLQFLIQYYNGEERAKGNILERFSAQQFPDLHSELNLSSLELGDSALYFCASSGTGNNSPLHFGNGTRLTVT.